This entry lists 20 T cell receptor delta chains sequenced from one sample in a study of γδ T cells in repeated Plasmodium falciparum infection. Vgamma9/Vdelta2+ and Vdelta2-negative gammadelta T cells were flow-sorted from PBMC for bulk sequencing. TCRdb re-analyzed the multiplex PCR reads via CATT. The sample has approximately 53,000 delta-chain clones; approximately 1.5% are singletons. The specimen was gamma-delta T cells from blood. These receptor sequences come from a pool of human donors (malaria-infected and uninfected, not separated).

This clone was seen more than once but under ten times. The protein given by TCRdb reflects a much larger clone and differs at residue 16 from this DNA's translation, likely from a read error; the protein shown is the DNA's translation. The chain links TRDV1 to TRDJ2; D might be TRDD1 or TRDD3, each matching 5 bases. Germline matching of the DNA provided the J gene here, since TCRdb leaves it blank. Germline V CDR1 and CDR2: TSWWSYY, QGS. The CDR3 is made up of 21 amino acids. Trimming stripped 2 bases from V and 6 bases from J, with 31 bases between. CDR3 amino acids: CALGEESYHEMGKGEPAQLFF. CDR3 in DNA: TGTGCTCTTGGGGAAGAGTCGTACCATGAAATGGGCAAAGGGGAGCCAGCACAACTCTTCTTT.

This clone came up a few times. This likely traces to a read error, being one base from a far larger clone. Other DNA sequences of this sample code for an identical CDR3. V usage is TRDV3 and J usage is TRDJ1, with 9 bases fitting TRDD3. TCRdb gives no J gene; it was assigned here by matching the DNA to germline. Germline values: CDR1 TVYSNPD, CDR2 GDNSRS (reference sequence). The CDR3 contains 21 residues. The CDR3 nucleotides are TGCGCCTGCAAAACTCTTCACGATTACTTTAGGGGATACGCACGGACCGATAAACTCATCTTT. Protein product: CACKTLHDYFRGYARTDKLIF.

This clone was detected only a few times. TCRdb lists the protein of a much larger clone for this DNA, which differs at residue 5, so this is likely a read error; the protein given here is translated from the DNA itself. V usage is TRDV1 and J usage is TRDJ1; D is uncertain. The J gene, left out of TCRdb, was set here by checking the DNA against germline. Germline V gene lookup returns CDR1 TSWWSYY and CDR2 QGS. The V end lost 4 bases, the J end lost 3 bases, and 12 bases lay between the germline ends. The CDR3 consists of 14 residues. CDR3 in DNA: TGTGCTCTTGGGGGATGGTTTGGCGCCGATAAACTCATCTTT. Its translation is CALGGWFGADKLIF.

As for this clone: The amino acid sequence in TCRdb belongs to a much larger clone and departs from this DNA's translation at residue 6, likely a sequencing read error; the sequence shown is translated from the DNA. This chain connects TRDV1 to TRDJ1; the D gene is possibly TRDD2 (6 bases). The J gene is not listed in TCRdb, so it was assigned here from a DNA match to germline. This CDR3 region has 20 residues. Trimming stripped 0 bases from V and 0 bases from J, with 23 bases between. CDR1 is TSWWSYY and CDR2 is QGS in the germline V gene. CDR3 region: CALGELPEDLPQKYTDKLIF. The CDR3 DNA is TGTGCTCTTGGGGAACTCCCGGAAGACCTTCCCCAAAAGTACACCGATAAACTCATCTTT.

In its sample, this clone was seen many times. TCRdb's entry gives the protein of a much larger clone, which mismatches this DNA's translation at residue 9, likely from a read error; the protein reported here is translated from the DNA. The chain carries TRDV1 and TRDJ1; 13 bases map to TRDD3. TCRdb records no J gene; here it was assigned by comparing the DNA to germline. J was trimmed by 3 bases and V by 6 bases; bases with no gene match: 16. There are 19 residues in the CDR3. Germline CDR1 TSWWSYY, CDR2 QGS. The CDR3 DNA reads as TGTGCTCTTGGACGGGATCGTCCATGTACTGGGGGATACGCCGATAAACTCATCTTT. This codes for CALGRDRPCTGGYADKLIF.

Notes on this clone: This sequence is one base from a far larger clone and is likely a read error. The sample contains more than one DNA sequence encoding this CDR3. The CDR3 protein is CALGEIRPWKQGDHTDKLIF. CDR3 in DNA: TGTGCTCTTGGGGAGATCCGGCCTTGGAAGCAGGGGGATCACACCGATAAACTCATCTTT. The chain couples TRDV1 to TRDJ1; 7 bases agree with TRDD3. Germline V gene sequence: CDR1 TSWWSYY, CDR2 QGS. The V segment lost 3 bases and the J segment 0 bases; nucleotides outside the gene matches: 19. The CDR3 spans 20 residues.

Comments on this clone: This DNA translates differently at residue 14 from the TCRdb protein, which is that of a much larger clone; a read error is likely, and the protein shown is the DNA's own translation. V is TRDV1 and J is TRDJ1; TRDD3 aligns across 7 bases. This CDR3 has 17 residues. Germline CDR1 reads TSWWSYY; CDR2 reads QGS. V lost 0 bases, J lost 10 bases, and 17 bases stayed unmatched. This CDR3 is CALGELALRWGREGLIF. CDR3 bases: TGTGCTCTTGGGGAACTAGCTCTTCGGTGGGGGAGGGAGGGACTCATCTTT.

This clone occurred many times. J is TRDJ1 and V is TRDV1; the match to TRDD2 covers 7 bases. Looked up from germline, CDR1 is TSWWSYY and CDR2 is QGS. V shed 2 bases and J 0 bases; nucleotides not matched to a gene: 21. This CDR3 is 21 amino acids long. CDR3 protein: CALGEAPSSHTRTLNTDKLIF. The CDR3 DNA reads TGTGCTCTTGGGGAAGCCCCTTCCTCTCATACGCGTACCCTAAACACCGATAAACTCATCTTT.

In this sample, this clone turned up a few times. TCRdb records a much larger clone's protein for this DNA, with a difference at residue 21 that likely arises from a read error; the protein given is the translation of the DNA. The V segment is TRDV1, and no J call was made; the table's TRDD3 call for D was not verified on the DNA. The CDR3 is made up of 23 amino acids. CDR1 and CDR2 (germline): TSWWSYY, QGS. In nucleotides, the CDR3 is TGTGCTCTTGGGGAACTGGGACTACGCCCTAACGTACTGGGGGCTATGTACACCGATAAACCCATCTTT. It yields the protein CALGELGLRPNVLGAMYTDKPIF.

This clone was picked up a small number of times. TCRdb shows a much larger clone's protein in place of this DNA's translation, and the two differ at residue 12, likely through a read error; the protein shown is translated from the DNA. The chain is built from TRDV1 and TRDJ1; D could derive from TRDD2 or TRDD3 (7 bases each). Since TCRdb gives no J gene, matching the DNA to germline was used here to assign it. The CDR3 consists of 22 residues. Per germline, CDR1 TSWWSYY and CDR2 QGS. The ends were cut back, 5 bases at V and 3 bases at J, with 37 bases in the middle. Here the CDR3 DNA reads TGTGCTCTTGGGTCTCTGATTCCTTCCTCCCTAAGCTGGGGGTCTCCTCCCGATAAACTCATCTTT. It is translated as CALGSLIPSSLSWGSPPDKLIF.

Regarding this clone: This probably arose from a read error, given a far larger clone one base away. Other DNA sequences in this sample translate to the same CDR3. The chain combines TRDV1 with TRDJ1; D is perhaps TRDD2 or TRDD3 (6 bases each). In the absence of a J gene in TCRdb, the DNA was matched to germline to assign it here. The length of the CDR3 is 21 residues. Germline lookup yields CDR1 TSWWSYY and CDR2 QGS. The CDR3 coding sequence is TGTGCCCTTGGGGGCGGTCCTACGGGGCGGTGTCCACCTAACTACACCGATAAACTCATCTTT. It codes for CALGGGPTGRCPPNYTDKLIF.

This clone was detected only a few times. TCRdb lists the protein of a much larger clone for this DNA, which differs at residue 21, so this is likely a read error; the protein given here is translated from the DNA itself. The CDR3 nucleotides are TGTGCTCTTGGGGAACTAAGTTCCTACAAGAGGGGGATACTGGGCGGTTCCACCGATAAACCCATCTTT. This codes for CALGELSSYKRGILGGSTDKPIF. The rearrangement uses TRDV1 and TRDJ1, with 9 nucleotides matching TRDD3. This CDR3 comprises 23 residues. CDR1 and CDR2 from the germline V gene are TSWWSYY and QGS.

The table lists this clone with many counts. A far more abundant clone sits one base away, making this likely a read error. This specimen includes other DNA sequences encoding the same CDR3. The chain combines TRDV2 with TRDJ1; 8 nucleotides match TRDD3. The germline gives CDR1 GEAIGNYY, CDR2 EKD. CDR3 length equals 22 residues. The V and J ends lost 1 base and 0 bases, in that order; junction bases with no gene match: 24. CDR3 region: CACDTDEGSQSTGGAYTDKLIF. The CDR3 DNA follows: TGTGCCTGTGACACTGACGAAGGAAGTCAGAGTACTGGGGGGGCCTACACCGATAAACTCATCTTT.

This clone was recorded many times. This DNA's translation differs at residue 18 from TCRdb's protein, which comes from a much larger clone; a read error is likely, and the protein shown is translated from the DNA. The CDR3 DNA is TGTGCTCTTGGGGAACTGATCCTCTCCCTCTGGGGGATACGACCCGATAAACCCATCTTT. It is translated as CALGELILSLWGIRPDKPIF. The chain is built from TRDV1 and TRDJ1; 12 positions agree with TRDD3. Germline CDR1 and CDR2: TSWWSYY and QGS. The CDR3 length is 20 residues.

The chain has TRDV1 and TRDJ1; 10 bases agree with TRDD3. The J gene was not available in TCRdb and was assigned here by matching the DNA to germline segments. Trimming removed 2 bases from V and 3 bases from J; junction bases left unmatched: 6. Germline V gene data show CDR1 as TSWWSYY and CDR2 as QGS. The CDR3 covers 16 residues. CDR3 amino acids: CALGEWNWGMADKLIF. CDR3 in DNA: TGTGCTCTTGGGGAATGGAACTGGGGGATGGCCGATAAACTCATCTTT.

This clone was seen ten or more times. It is likely a read error: a sequence one base away is far more abundant. The sample holds other DNA sequences that translate to the same CDR3. V is TRDV1 and J is TRDJ1; 11 positions agree with TRDD3. The CDR3 contains 23 residues. CDR1 TSWWSYY and CDR2 QGS come from the germline V gene. The CDR3 DNA reads TGTGCTCTTGGCGCGACGCGGATCTCCCCCGTACTGGGGGATAGATTTGGCACCGATAAGCTCATCTTT. Amino acid sequence: CALGATRISPVLGDRFGTDKLIF.

This clone was counted many times. A read error likely explains this, since a far larger clone differs by one base. At the DNA level, this CDR3 is encoded by other sequences in the same sample as well. The V and J genes are TRDV1 and TRDJ1; 10 bases align to TRDD3. The J gene comes from matching the DNA to germline here; TCRdb lacks it. V lost 1 base, J lost 3 bases, and 32 bases stayed unmatched. The CDR3 is 25 amino acids. The germline V gene has CDR1 TSWWSYY and CDR2 QGS. Here the CDR3 reads CALGEPSWRAPADRVLGDTSDKLIF. The CDR3 nucleotides read TGTGCTCTTGGGGAACCCTCTTGGCGAGCCCCTGCGGACAGGGTTTTGGGGGATACATCCGATAAACTCATCTTT.

This clone was counted between two and nine times. TCRdb records a much larger clone's protein for this DNA, with a difference at residue 13 that likely arises from a read error; the protein given is the translation of the DNA. V and J are TRDV1 and TRDJ1; possible D gene TRDD3, 6 bases. Germline values: CDR1 TSWWSYY, CDR2 QGS. CDR3 length: 23 amino acids. Trimming took off 5 bases at V and 1 base at J, with 38 bases between the two ends. DNA of the CDR3: TGTGCTCTTGGGTTCTGGCCTTCTCCTCATACTGGGACCATCGGCCCCTCCACCGATAAACTCATCTTT. Amino acids: CALGFWPSPHTGTIGPSTDKLIF.

This clone occurred a few times. The amino acid sequence in TCRdb belongs to a much larger clone and departs from this DNA's translation at residue 5, likely a sequencing read error; the sequence shown is translated from the DNA. V usage is TRDV1 and J usage is TRDJ1; 10 nucleotides line up with TRDD3. Germline CDR1 is TSWWSYY and CDR2 is QGS. Trimming cost V 5 bases and J 1 base; bases outside gene matches: 13. The CDR3 runs to 18 residues. This CDR3 reads CALGTTQYWGIPTDKLIF. The CDR3 DNA reads TGTGCTCTTGGGACCACGCAATACTGGGGGATCCCCACCGATAAACTCATCTTT.

This clone turned up a few times. TCRdb records a much larger clone's protein for this DNA, with a difference at residue 8 that likely arises from a read error; the protein given is the translation of the DNA. V is TRDV1 and J is TRDJ1; 8 bases are a match to TRDD3. V was pared by 7 bases and J by 4 bases, with 29 bases of the junction left unmatched. The CDR3 totals 21 residues. Germline V gene lookup returns CDR1 TSWWSYY and CDR2 QGS. The CDR3 DNA sequence: TGTGCTCTTGCCTTATTGGGTTTCTTCCGTTCGGAGGGGATACTTAGCGATAAACTCATCTTT. Encoded protein: CALALLGFFRSEGILSDKLIF.